Included here is one T cell receptor beta chain sequence, with context. This clonotype appeared a few times. Its recognized antigen is unknown. Base qualities are not provided; no much larger clone lies one nucleotide away. From the cysteine through the phenylalanine, the CDR3 covers 11 amino acids. The DNA shown is the 33-base CDR3, in frame from base 1. Looking up the germline V gene yields CDR1 MGHRA and CDR2 YSYEKL. V loses 1 base, J loses 14 bases, and the germline ends lie 9 bases apart. This record belongs to a study of patients and donors after allogeneic stem cell transplantation (TCRdb year 2020). The library came from RT-PCR. The sequencing machine was a NextSeq 550. Using fastp at Q25 and MiXCR, TCRdb reprocessed the public reads and kept productive beta chains. Rows with one shared CDR3 protein collapse into an entry with the most common genes and DNA. The sample table contains about a million distinct CDR3 sequences; only one count was recorded for approximately 18% of them. In total, the top ten clones hold about 6% of the sample.

The source is a human donor who was either an allogeneic HSCT recipient or a stem cell or donor lymphocyte infusion donor (not recorded which). It is not recorded whose cells these are; they may come from a transplant donor. The chain is assembled from TRBV4-1 and TRBJ2-1; too little of a D gene remains to name it. The source material was blood, either unsorted or a sorted T cell fraction (not recorded which). The CDR3 protein sequence reads: CASSQGDWEFF. The nucleotide sequence reads as follows: TGCGCCAGCAGCCAAGGCGATTGGGAGTTCTTC.